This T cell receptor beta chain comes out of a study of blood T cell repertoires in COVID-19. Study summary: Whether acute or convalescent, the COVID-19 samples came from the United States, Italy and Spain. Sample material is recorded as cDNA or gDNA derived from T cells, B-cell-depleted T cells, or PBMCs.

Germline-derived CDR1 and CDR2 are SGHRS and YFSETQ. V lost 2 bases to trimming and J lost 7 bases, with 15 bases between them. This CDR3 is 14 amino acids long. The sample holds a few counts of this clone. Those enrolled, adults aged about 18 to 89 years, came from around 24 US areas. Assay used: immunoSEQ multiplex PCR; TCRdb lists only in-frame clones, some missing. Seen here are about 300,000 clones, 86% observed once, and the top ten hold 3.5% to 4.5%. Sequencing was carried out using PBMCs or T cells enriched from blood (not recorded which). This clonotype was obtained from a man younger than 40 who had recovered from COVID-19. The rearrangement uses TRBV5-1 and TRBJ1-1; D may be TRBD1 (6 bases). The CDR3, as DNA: TGCGCCAGCAGCTTCGAGGGGGTGGGGTTTGAAGCTTTCTTT. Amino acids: CASSFEGVGFEAFF.